The sequence of this T cell receptor beta chain was determined in a study of blood T cell repertoires in COVID-19. The wider study: Specimens from acute and convalescent COVID-19 originated in the United States, Italy and Spain. PBMCs, B-cell-depleted T cells, or T cells were the source of the cDNA or gDNA that made up the material.

The CDR3 is 13 residues long. Per the germline V gene, CDR1 is SGHRS and CDR2 is YFSETQ. V lost 4 bases and J 4 bases, leaving 10 bases between the germline ends. This table comes from immunoSEQ multiplex PCR, and its TCRdb copy is limited to in-frame clones, with some not included. The table lists 56,000 or so clones, more than 65% of them singletons. This clone was found a few times. The TCR comes from a woman in her 70s with acute or convalescent COVID-19. The rearrangement uses TRBV5-1 and TRBJ2-3; possible D gene TRBD2, 5 bases. The sample was peripheral blood. The DNA of the CDR3 is TGCGCCAGCAGCGTAGAGGGCTCAGATACGCAGTATTTT. Translated, it gives CASSVEGSDTQYF.